This T cell receptor (beta chain) emerged from a study of T cell changes during pregnancy in multiple sclerosis. Method: immunoSEQ multiplex PCR; TCRdb's copy keeps in-frame clones and lacks some. This table has about 79,000 clones, roughly 93% appearing once. With 6 bases removed from V and 1 base from J, the gap between germline ends came to 28 bases. This CDR3 is 18 amino acids long. Germline CDR1 SQVTM, CDR2 ANQGSEA. This receptor was taken from a female donor in good health, enrolled as a control in a pregnancy study. Sequenced material: peripheral blood, taken in the second trimester of pregnancy. The chain joins TRBV29-1 to TRBJ2-7; D possibly corresponds to TRBD1 (6 bases). The DNA of the CDR3 is TGCAGCGTGGTACTTAATTCTGACAGGTCGATGTGGTCCTACGAGCAGTACTTC. Protein: CSVVLNSDRSMWSYEQYF.